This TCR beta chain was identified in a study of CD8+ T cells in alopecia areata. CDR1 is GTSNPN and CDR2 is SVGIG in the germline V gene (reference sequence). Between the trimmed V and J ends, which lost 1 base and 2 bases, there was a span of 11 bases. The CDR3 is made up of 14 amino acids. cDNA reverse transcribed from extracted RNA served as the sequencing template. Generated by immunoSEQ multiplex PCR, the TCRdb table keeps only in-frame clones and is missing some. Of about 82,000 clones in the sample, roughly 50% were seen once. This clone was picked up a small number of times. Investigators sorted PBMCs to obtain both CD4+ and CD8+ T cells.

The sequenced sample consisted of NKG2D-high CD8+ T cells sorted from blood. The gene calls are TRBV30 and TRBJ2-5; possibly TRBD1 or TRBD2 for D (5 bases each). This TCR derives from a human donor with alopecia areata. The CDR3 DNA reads TGTGCCTGGAGTGCAGGGACGGGGCAAGAGACCCAGTACTTC. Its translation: CAWSAGTGQETQYF. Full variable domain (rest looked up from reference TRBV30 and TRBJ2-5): SQTIHQWPATLVQPVGSPLSLECTVEGTSNPNLYWYRQAAGRGLQLLFYSVGIGQISSEVPQNLSASRPQDRQFILSSKKLLLSDSGFYLCAWSAGTGQETQYFGPGTRLLVL.